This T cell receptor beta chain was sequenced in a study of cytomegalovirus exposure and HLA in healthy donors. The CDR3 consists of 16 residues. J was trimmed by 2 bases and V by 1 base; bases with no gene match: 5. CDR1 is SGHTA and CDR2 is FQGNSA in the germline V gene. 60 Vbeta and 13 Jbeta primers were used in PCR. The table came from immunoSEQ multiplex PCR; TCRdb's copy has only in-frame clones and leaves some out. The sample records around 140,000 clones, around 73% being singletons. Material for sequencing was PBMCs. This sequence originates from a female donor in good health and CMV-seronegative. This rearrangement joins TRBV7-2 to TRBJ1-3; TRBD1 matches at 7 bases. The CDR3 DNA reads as TGTGCCAGCAGCTTAGGGGGACAGAGACCTGGAAACACCATATATTTT. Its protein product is CASSLGGQRPGNTIYF.